These T cell receptor beta chains were read from a single sample in a study of radiation and T cells in renal cell carcinoma. Here immunoSEQ multiplex PCR was the method, and the copy in TCRdb shows in-frame clones only, minus some. The sample has about 150,000 clones, approximately 86% seen once. The specimen was blood, collected from a patient whose treatment included radiotherapy and nephrectomy. The origin of the receptors is a woman between 50 and 59 years old with renal cell carcinoma. Each CDR3 is given with its conserved first and last residue. The D gene is left open where the match is weak. Rows may omit the clone size; those that give it use once, few, many or a size class.

CDR3aa: CASSQGLEDIQYF
CDR3nt: TGTGCCAGCTCACAAGGGCTGGAGGACATTCAGTACTTC
j_gene: TRBJ2-4
v_gene: TRBV18
d_gene: NA
abundance: NA

CDR3aa: CASSSPAGGNYNEQFF
CDR3nt: TGTGCCAGCAGTTCCCCCGCGGGGGGGAACTACAATGAGCAGTTCTTC
j_gene: TRBJ2-1
v_gene: TRBV6-5
d_gene: TRBD2
abundance: NA

CDR3aa: CASSESGRGLLTDTQYF
CDR3nt: TGCGCCAGCAGTGAGTCGGGAAGGGGGCTACTCACAGATACGCAGTATTTT
j_gene: TRBJ2-3
v_gene: TRBV10-1
d_gene: TRBD1
abundance: NA

CDR3aa: CASSLGDGHYGYTF
CDR3nt: TGTGCCAGCAGCCTCGGGGACGGGCACTATGGCTACACCTTC
j_gene: TRBJ1-2
v_gene: TRBV14
d_gene: NA
abundance: NA

CDR3aa: CASSVDGRASSGNTIYF
CDR3nt: TGTGCCAGCAGCGTAGATGGCAGGGCGAGCTCTGGAAACACCATATATTTT
j_gene: TRBJ1-3
v_gene: TRBV9
d_gene: NA
abundance: NA

CDR3aa: CASSEARTGAPGRGYTF
CDR3nt: TGTGCCAGCAGTGAAGCAAGGACAGGGGCACCGGGGAGGGGCTACACCTTC
j_gene: TRBJ1-2
v_gene: TRBV2
d_gene: TRBD1
abundance: NA

CDR3aa: CASSPGGARTQYF
CDR3nt: TGTGCCAGCAGTCCGGGGGGGGCCCGGACCCAGTACTTC
j_gene: TRBJ2-5
v_gene: TRBV7-3
d_gene: TRBD2
abundance: NA

CDR3aa: CASRRAGARVNTEAFF
CDR3nt: TGCGCCAGCAGACGAGCAGGGGCCAGGGTGAACACTGAAGCTTTCTTT
j_gene: TRBJ1-1
v_gene: TRBV4-1
d_gene: NA
abundance: NA

CDR3aa: CASSPGGLRRAQETQYF
CDR3nt: TGCGCCAGCAGCCCGGGCGGACTAAGACGGGCCCAAGAGACCCAGTACTTC
j_gene: TRBJ2-5
v_gene: TRBV5-1
d_gene: NA
abundance: NA

CDR3aa: CSGQGAENTEAFF
CDR3nt: TGCAGCGGTCAGGGGGCGGAGAACACTGAAGCTTTCTTT
j_gene: TRBJ1-1
v_gene: TRBV29-1
d_gene: TRBD1
abundance: few

CDR3aa: CASSSQDGPHEQYF
CDR3nt: TGTGCCAGCAGTTCCCAGGACGGGCCTCACGAGCAGTACTTC
j_gene: TRBJ2-7
v_gene: TRBV6-1
d_gene: NA
abundance: NA

CDR3aa: CAISRLKLGGYTF
CDR3nt: TGTGCCATCAGCAGACTCAAATTGGGTGGCTACACCTTC
j_gene: TRBJ1-2
v_gene: TRBV10-3
d_gene: NA
abundance: NA

CDR3aa: CASSLGGQGANKAFF
CDR3nt: TGTGCCAGCAGCCTGGGGGGACAGGGGGCTAACAAAGCTTTCTTT
j_gene: TRBJ1-1
v_gene: TRBV5-4
d_gene: TRBD1
abundance: once

CDR3aa: CASSNDRVTGELFF
CDR3nt: TGTGCCAGCAGCAATGACAGGGTGACCGGGGAGCTGTTTTTT
j_gene: TRBJ2-2
v_gene: TRBV7-3
d_gene: TRBD1
abundance: NA

CDR3aa: CASSPGILRAVLRAGSSEQYF
CDR3nt: NA
j_gene: TRBJ2-7
v_gene: TRBV9
d_gene: NA
abundance: NA

CDR3aa: CASSLETAPGTGELFF
CDR3nt: TGTGCCAGCAGCTTAGAAACGGCCCCGGGGACCGGGGAGCTGTTTTTT
j_gene: TRBJ2-2
v_gene: TRBV5-6
d_gene: NA
abundance: NA

CDR3aa: CASSPRGGFADTQYF
CDR3nt: TGTGCCAGTAGTCCCAGGGGGGGGTTCGCAGATACGCAGTATTTT
j_gene: TRBJ2-3
v_gene: TRBV19
d_gene: NA
abundance: once

CDR3aa: CASSAPDRADTEAFF
CDR3nt: TGTGCCAGCAGTGCTCCTGACAGGGCTGACACTGAAGCTTTCTTT
j_gene: TRBJ1-1
v_gene: TRBV2
d_gene: TRBD1
abundance: NA

CDR3aa: CASSLTQAGGNQPQHF
CDR3nt: TGTGCCAGCTCACTGACCCAGGCCGGGGGCAATCAGCCCCAGCATTTT
j_gene: TRBJ1-5
v_gene: TRBV18
d_gene: NA
abundance: NA

CDR3aa: CASRRTGVDNSPLHF
CDR3nt: TGCGCCAGCAGACGGACAGGGGTAGATAATTCACCCCTCCACTTT
j_gene: TRBJ1-6
v_gene: TRBV5-1
d_gene: TRBD1
abundance: NA

CDR3aa: CASSPRTGRRTSGANVLTF
CDR3nt: TGTGCCAGCAGCCCGAGGACAGGACGGCGAACGTCTGGGGCCAACGTCCTGACTTTC
j_gene: TRBJ2-6
v_gene: TRBV5-6
d_gene: TRBD1
abundance: NA

CDR3aa: CASSSEAPKNIQYF
CDR3nt: TGTGCCAGCAGTTCGGAGGCCCCCAAAAACATTCAGTACTTC
j_gene: TRBJ2-4
v_gene: TRBV6-5
d_gene: NA
abundance: NA

CDR3aa: CASSWGGNSYEQYF
CDR3nt: TGTGCCAGCAGCTGGGGAGGGAATTCCTACGAGCAGTACTTC
j_gene: TRBJ2-7
v_gene: TRBV11-3
d_gene: TRBD2
abundance: NA

CDR3aa: CASSESGTYGYTF
CDR3nt: TGCGCCAGCAGTGAGTCTGGGACGTATGGCTACACCTTC
j_gene: TRBJ1-2
v_gene: TRBV10-1
d_gene: NA
abundance: NA

CDR3aa: CASSRQEYSNQPQHF
CDR3nt: TGTGCCAGTTCCCGACAGGAATATAGCAATCAGCCCCAGCATTTT
j_gene: TRBJ1-5
v_gene: TRBV19
d_gene: NA
abundance: NA

CDR3aa: CASSRGDGTSTDTQYF
CDR3nt: TGCGCCAGCAGCCGCGGGGACGGAACTAGCACAGATACGCAGTATTTT
j_gene: TRBJ2-3
v_gene: TRBV5-1
d_gene: NA
abundance: NA

CDR3aa: CASSQDQGDEKLFF
CDR3nt: TGCGCCAGCAGCCAAGATCAAGGGGATGAAAAACTGTTTTTT
j_gene: TRBJ1-4
v_gene: TRBV4-3
d_gene: NA
abundance: NA

CDR3aa: CASSYLLPGQGHGYTF
CDR3nt: TGTGCCAGCAGTTACCTCCTTCCGGGACAGGGACATGGCTACACCTTC
j_gene: TRBJ1-2
v_gene: TRBV6-6
d_gene: TRBD1
abundance: once

CDR3aa: CAWSVGSPNTEAFF
CDR3nt: TGTGCCTGGAGTGTTGGCAGTCCCAACACTGAAGCTTTCTTT
j_gene: TRBJ1-1
v_gene: TRBV30
d_gene: NA
abundance: few

CDR3aa: CASSLSTEQYF
CDR3nt: TGTGCCAGCAGCTTAAGTACCGAGCAGTACTTC
j_gene: TRBJ2-7
v_gene: TRBV7-2
d_gene: NA
abundance: few

CDR3aa: CASTQTGSPLNEQFF
CDR3nt: TGTGCCAGTACCCAGACAGGGAGCCCGCTCAATGAGCAGTTCTTC
j_gene: TRBJ2-1
v_gene: TRBV6-1
d_gene: TRBD1
abundance: once

CDR3aa: CASTQDSFQAFF
CDR3nt: TGTGCCAGCACCCAGGACAGCTTTCAAGCTTTCTTT
j_gene: TRBJ1-1
v_gene: TRBV6-1
d_gene: NA
abundance: few

CDR3aa: CASSQEQGAGEQYF
CDR3nt: TGCGCCAGCAGCCAAGAACAGGGGGCGGGGGAGCAGTACTTC
j_gene: TRBJ2-7
v_gene: TRBV4-1
d_gene: TRBD1
abundance: NA

CDR3aa: CASSLERLNSPLHF
CDR3nt: TGTGCCAGCAGCTTAGAACGGCTGAATTCACCCCTCCACTTT
j_gene: TRBJ1-6
v_gene: TRBV7-2
d_gene: NA
abundance: NA

CDR3aa: CSASTNEKLFF
CDR3nt: TGCAGTGCGTCAACTAATGAAAAACTGTTTTTT
j_gene: TRBJ1-4
v_gene: TRBV20-1
d_gene: NA
abundance: NA

CDR3aa: CASSVVGGTGNTIYF
CDR3nt: TGTGCCAGCAGCGTAGTTGGGGGCACTGGAAACACCATATATTTT
j_gene: TRBJ1-3
v_gene: TRBV9
d_gene: NA
abundance: NA

CDR3aa: CASISQRGDLNTGELFF
CDR3nt: TGTGCCAGTATTTCTCAGCGGGGAGACCTTAACACCGGGGAGCTGTTTTTT
j_gene: TRBJ2-2
v_gene: TRBV19
d_gene: TRBD2
abundance: NA

CDR3aa: CASSFSRGALSYEQYF
CDR3nt: TGTGCCAGCAGCTTTTCACGGGGGGCCCTTTCCTACGAGCAGTACTTC
j_gene: TRBJ2-7
v_gene: TRBV5-4
d_gene: NA
abundance: NA

CDR3aa: CASSLVGETQYF
CDR3nt: TGCGCCAGCAGCTTGGTAGGGGAGACCCAGTACTTC
j_gene: TRBJ2-5
v_gene: TRBV5-1
d_gene: NA
abundance: NA

CDR3aa: CASSQGGGPTGELFF
CDR3nt: TGCGCCAGCAGCCAAGGGGGGGGGCCCACCGGGGAGCTGTTTTTT
j_gene: TRBJ2-2
v_gene: TRBV4-3
d_gene: NA
abundance: NA

CDR3aa: CASSQDRAIAGNTIYF
CDR3nt: TGTGCCAGCTCACAAGACAGGGCAATTGCTGGAAACACCATATATTTT
j_gene: TRBJ1-3
v_gene: TRBV18
d_gene: TRBD1
abundance: NA

CDR3aa: CASSLGRSGELFF
CDR3nt: TGTGCCAGCAGTTTAGGGCGAAGCGGGGAGCTGTTTTTT
j_gene: TRBJ2-2
v_gene: TRBV6-1
d_gene: NA
abundance: NA

CDR3aa: CASKAGFNQPQHF
CDR3nt: TGTGCCAGCAAAGCGGGTTTTAATCAGCCCCAGCATTTT
j_gene: TRBJ1-5
v_gene: TRBV28
d_gene: NA
abundance: few

CDR3aa: CASSYWTGGGTEAFF
CDR3nt: TGTGCCAGCAGTTACTGGACAGGGGGCGGGACTGAAGCTTTCTTT
j_gene: TRBJ1-1
v_gene: TRBV6-5
d_gene: TRBD1
abundance: NA

CDR3aa: CASSVRGAGNTEAFF
CDR3nt: TGTGCCAGCAGTGTTCGGGGGGCGGGTAACACTGAAGCTTTCTTT
j_gene: TRBJ1-1
v_gene: TRBV2
d_gene: NA
abundance: NA

CDR3aa: CASTKAVISYEQYF
CDR3nt: TGTGCCAGCACCAAGGCGGTTATCTCCTACGAGCAGTACTTC
j_gene: TRBJ2-7
v_gene: TRBV6-1
d_gene: NA
abundance: NA

CDR3aa: CASSLTQGGYNSPLHF
CDR3nt: TGTGCTAGCAGCTTAACCCAGGGCGGCTATAATTCACCCCTCCACTTT
j_gene: TRBJ1-6
v_gene: TRBV7-7
d_gene: NA
abundance: NA

CDR3aa: CASSAQGGVGETQYF
CDR3nt: TGTGCCAGCAGCGCCCAGGGCGGGGTGGGAGAGACCCAGTACTTC
j_gene: TRBJ2-5
v_gene: TRBV6-1
d_gene: NA
abundance: NA

CDR3aa: CASHDGGIYGYTF
CDR3nt: TGTGCCAGCCACGACGGGGGGATCTATGGCTACACCTTC
j_gene: TRBJ1-2
v_gene: TRBV18
d_gene: NA
abundance: NA

CDR3aa: CASSSTGIDEKLFF
CDR3nt: TGTGCCAGCAGCTCGACAGGAATCGATGAAAAACTGTTTTTT
j_gene: TRBJ1-4
v_gene: TRBV11-2
d_gene: NA
abundance: NA

CDR3aa: CASSLGTGGTGSWNEQFF
CDR3nt: TGTGCCAGCAGTTTAGGGACCGGGGGGACAGGGTCGTGGAATGAGCAGTTCTTC
j_gene: TRBJ2-1
v_gene: TRBV13
d_gene: TRBD1
abundance: NA

CDR3aa: CASSQETSRGHGELFF
CDR3nt: TGCGCCAGCAGCCAAGAAACGTCCAGGGGGCACGGGGAGCTGTTTTTT
j_gene: TRBJ2-2
v_gene: TRBV4-3
d_gene: TRBD1
abundance: NA

CDR3aa: CASDMGEQYNSPLHF
CDR3nt: TGTGCCAGCGATATGGGAGAACAGTATAATTCACCCCTCCACTTT
j_gene: TRBJ1-6
v_gene: TRBV25-1
d_gene: NA
abundance: NA